This is a list of T cell receptor beta chains from one sample in a study of cytomegalovirus exposure and HLA in healthy donors. Some clones are missing from TCRdb's copy, which holds only in-frame ones; the method was immunoSEQ multiplex PCR. The sample has more than 95,000 clones, 75% seen once. The specimen was PBMCs. All receptors come from a woman between 18 and 30 years old in good health and CMV-seronegative. Both conserved end residues are part of each CDR3. A D gene is named only where the DNA matches it firmly.

v_gene: TRBV28; d_gene: -; j_gene: TRBJ1-5; CDR3aa: CASSLPRQLHQPQHF
v_gene: TRBV15; d_gene: TRBD1; j_gene: TRBJ1-5; CDR3aa: CATSSYRGLGNQPQHF
v_gene: TRBV2; d_gene: -; j_gene: TRBJ1-1; CDR3aa: CASSGDNMNTEAFF
v_gene: TRBV9; d_gene: -; j_gene: TRBJ1-5; CDR3aa: CASSVQGSTNQPQHF
v_gene: TRBV5-8; d_gene: -; j_gene: TRBJ2-2; CDR3aa: CASSLGLNTGELFF
v_gene: TRBV5-1; d_gene: TRBD1; j_gene: TRBJ2-5; CDR3aa: CASSPGGWETQYF
v_gene: TRBV5-1; d_gene: -; j_gene: TRBJ2-3; CDR3aa: CASSLEAQTLTDTQYF
v_gene: TRBV5-1; d_gene: -; j_gene: TRBJ2-1; CDR3aa: CASSLTGGDNEQFF
v_gene: TRBV28; d_gene: TRBD2; j_gene: TRBJ2-7; CDR3aa: CASSPLGTSGGAYEQYF
v_gene: TRBV30; d_gene: -; j_gene: TRBJ1-3; CDR3aa: CAWRGPGSSSGNTIYF
v_gene: TRBV5-1; d_gene: -; j_gene: TRBJ1-2; CDR3aa: CASSSTGDSGYTF
v_gene: TRBV5-1; d_gene: -; j_gene: TRBJ1-6; CDR3aa: CASSLGGGESPLHF
v_gene: TRBV18; d_gene: TRBD1; j_gene: TRBJ2-7; CDR3aa: CASSTTGDEQYF
v_gene: TRBV27; d_gene: -; j_gene: TRBJ2-2; CDR3aa: CASSFFGQNTGELFF
v_gene: TRBV28; d_gene: -; j_gene: TRBJ1-6; CDR3aa: CASSLHLRNSPLHF
v_gene: TRBV5-1; d_gene: -; j_gene: TRBJ2-1; CDR3aa: CASSSTLATYNEQFF
v_gene: TRBV6-1; d_gene: -; j_gene: TRBJ1-4; CDR3aa: CASKTGFGNEKLFF
v_gene: TRBV19; d_gene: -; j_gene: TRBJ2-2; CDR3aa: CASYPGARQGLTGELFF
v_gene: TRBV28; d_gene: -; j_gene: TRBJ1-5; CDR3aa: CASSSAGEGQPQHF
v_gene: TRBV19; d_gene: TRBD1; j_gene: TRBJ1-5; CDR3aa: CASTGTGGEQPQHF
v_gene: TRBV6-6; d_gene: -; j_gene: TRBJ2-1; CDR3aa: CASRSEPLRGLDEQFF
v_gene: TRBV7-8; d_gene: -; j_gene: TRBJ2-7; CDR3aa: CASSTRGGGNWSYEQYF
v_gene: TRBV6-5; d_gene: TRBD1; j_gene: TRBJ2-7; CDR3aa: CASSAFLGQGEQYF
v_gene: TRBV6-1; d_gene: TRBD2; j_gene: TRBJ2-3; CDR3aa: CASREAGGPTDTQYF
v_gene: TRBV6-1; d_gene: -; j_gene: TRBJ2-5; CDR3aa: CASSVLETQYF
v_gene: TRBV6-9; d_gene: -; j_gene: TRBJ1-2; CDR3aa: CASSYLIGLGGLNGYTF
v_gene: TRBV5-4; d_gene: -; j_gene: TRBJ2-7; CDR3aa: CASSHRIQGDEQYF
v_gene: TRBV30; d_gene: -; j_gene: TRBJ1-5; CDR3aa: CAWSPRGFTQPQHF
v_gene: TRBV27; d_gene: -; j_gene: TRBJ1-2; CDR3aa: CASSLGTSYGYTF
v_gene: TRBV9; d_gene: -; j_gene: TRBJ1-1; CDR3aa: CASSPVGRISEAFF
v_gene: TRBV7-9; d_gene: TRBD1; j_gene: TRBJ2-3; CDR3aa: CASSLGDRGRSTDTQYF
v_gene: TRBV11-1; d_gene: TRBD1; j_gene: TRBJ2-5; CDR3aa: CASSQDRDKETQYF
v_gene: TRBV7-2; d_gene: TRBD1; j_gene: TRBJ1-6; CDR3aa: CASSPVGAQGTGSPLHF
v_gene: TRBV5-1; d_gene: TRBD1; j_gene: TRBJ1-2; CDR3aa: CASSLEDRGHGYTF
v_gene: TRBV5-1; d_gene: TRBD2; j_gene: TRBJ2-7; CDR3aa: CASSPGGSSYEQYF
v_gene: TRBV19; d_gene: TRBD2; j_gene: TRBJ2-5; CDR3aa: CASSIGGGKGETQYF
v_gene: TRBV28; d_gene: -; j_gene: TRBJ1-2; CDR3aa: CASSPRVGYTF
v_gene: TRBV9; d_gene: TRBD2; j_gene: TRBJ2-1; CDR3aa: CASSVVAGGRGEQFF
v_gene: TRBV10-2; d_gene: -; j_gene: TRBJ1-3; CDR3aa: CASSEEQGYSSGNTIYF
v_gene: TRBV5-1; d_gene: -; j_gene: TRBJ2-5; CDR3aa: CASSLGAQETQYF
v_gene: TRBV6-5; d_gene: -; j_gene: TRBJ1-1; CDR3aa: CASSYREYTEAFF
v_gene: TRBV6-5; d_gene: -; j_gene: TRBJ1-1; CDR3aa: CASRWGVGNTEAFF
v_gene: TRBV5-1; d_gene: TRBD1; j_gene: TRBJ1-1; CDR3aa: CASSLTRQGATEAFF
v_gene: TRBV6-5; d_gene: TRBD2; j_gene: TRBJ2-1; CDR3aa: CASSYGTSGGPNEQFF
v_gene: TRBV19; d_gene: TRBD1; j_gene: TRBJ2-2; CDR3aa: CASRRQGAGELFF
v_gene: TRBV28; d_gene: TRBD2; j_gene: TRBJ2-3; CDR3aa: CASSFLAGGSTDTQYF
v_gene: TRBV30; d_gene: TRBD2; j_gene: TRBJ2-3; CDR3aa: CAWSMGRVTTDTQYF
v_gene: TRBV2; d_gene: -; j_gene: TRBJ2-7; CDR3aa: CASSEQGGSYEQYF
v_gene: TRBV7-2; d_gene: -; j_gene: TRBJ1-1; CDR3aa: CASSLSPGFETEAFF
v_gene: TRBV30; d_gene: TRBD1; j_gene: TRBJ1-1; CDR3aa: CAWRDRGNVMNTEAFF
v_gene: TRBV4-2; d_gene: -; j_gene: TRBJ1-3; CDR3aa: CASSPLTELTGNTIYF
v_gene: TRBV9; d_gene: -; j_gene: TRBJ1-5; CDR3aa: CASSAAGVLGRQPGPTQHF
v_gene: TRBV10-2; d_gene: TRBD1; j_gene: TRBJ2-2; CDR3aa: CASAGQGSTGELFF
v_gene: TRBV30; d_gene: -; j_gene: TRBJ1-5; CDR3aa: CAWSVPRGTGQPQHF